The next 17 T cell receptor beta chains were all read from a single sample in a study of blood T cell repertoires in COVID-19. Sequencing was performed with immunoSEQ multiplex PCR; in TCRdb, only in-frame clones are kept and a portion is missing. The sample has roughly 200,000 clones; 75% to 90% are singletons. Specimen: PBMCs or T cells enriched from blood (not recorded which). Source of these receptors: a man aged 25-45 years who had recovered from COVID-19.

This chain uses TRBV20-1 with TRBJ1-2; 9 bases are shared with TRBD1. CDR3 size: 14 residues. The germline CDR1 and CDR2 sequences are DFQATT and SNEGSKA (reference sequence). With 3 bases clipped from V and 8 bases from J, the junction kept 10 bases outside the gene matches. The CDR3 spells CSASPGTGSEGYTF. CDR3 coding DNA: TGCAGTGCTAGTCCCGGGACAGGGTCGGAGGGCTACACCTTC.

V and J are TRBV13 and TRBJ1-6; maybe TRBD1 (5 bases). Trimming left V 0 bases short and J 7 bases short, with 7 bases between. The V gene's germline CDR1 is PRHDT and CDR2 FYEKMQ (reference sequence). This CDR3 comprises 14 residues. This CDR3 reads CASSLGDTNSPLHF. The CDR3 DNA reads as TGTGCCAGCAGCTTAGGGGACACAAATTCACCCCTCCACTTT.

The chain is built from TRBV6-5 and TRBJ2-2, with unresolved D. Germline lookup yields CDR1 MNHEY and CDR2 SVGAGI. The CDR3 is made up of 16 amino acids. Trimming removed 0 bases at V and 2 bases at J, with 10 bases between. CDR3 coding DNA: TGTGCCAGCAGTTACTCGTTCAGTCCCAACACCGGGGAGCTGTTTTTT. It translates to CASSYSFSPNTGELFF.

This clone has just a few counts. This CDR3 is CASSKWGEPGDTQYF. In nucleotides, the CDR3 is TGTGCCAGCAGTAAATGGGGGGAGCCTGGGGATACGCAGTATTTT. The chain combines TRBV6-4 with TRBJ2-3; tentative D call: TRBD2 (6 bases). Germline lookup yields CDR1 MRHNA and CDR2 SNTAGT. This CDR3 has 15 residues. With 5 bases removed from V and 6 bases from J, the gap between germline ends came to 18 bases.

V is TRBV5-8 and J is TRBJ1-1; D is perhaps TRBD1 (6 bases). Trimming cost V 3 bases and J 1 base, with 10 bases left between them. Germline values: CDR1 SGHTS, CDR2 YDEGEE. The length of the CDR3 is 14 residues. Here the CDR3 DNA reads TGTGCCAGCAGCTCGTGGACAGCGAACACTGAAGCTTTCTTT. The encoded protein is CASSSWTANTEAFF. Variable domain in full (rest from reference TRBV5-8 and TRBJ1-1): EAGVTQSPTHLIKTRGQQATLRCSPISGHTSVYWYQQALGLGLQFLLWYDEGEERNRGNFPPRFSGRQFPNYSSELNVNALELEDSALYLCASSSWTANTEAFFGQGTRLTVV.

V and J are TRBV7-2 and TRBJ1-1, with 8 nucleotides matching TRBD1. The length of the CDR3 is 15 residues. Germline V gives CDR1 SGHTA, CDR2 FQGNSA. Trimming took 2 bases from V and 7 from J; bases not matched to a gene: 9. The CDR3 spells CASSLLPGTGFEAFF. Here the CDR3 DNA reads TGTGCCAGCAGCTTATTGCCCGGGACAGGTTTTGAAGCTTTCTTT.

This clone has just one count. The CDR3 sequence: CASSLVIGTRTDTQYF. The CDR3 DNA follows: TGTGCCAGCAGCTTAGTTATCGGGACACGCACAGATACGCAGTATTTT. The J gene is TRBJ2-3, the V gene TRBV7-9, with a tentative D call TRBD1 (6 bases). This CDR3 is 16 amino acids long. Germline V lookup: CDR1 SEHNR, CDR2 FQNEAQ (reference sequence). Deletions cut 1 base from V and 1 base from J, with 12 bases between.

V usage is TRBV5-8 and J usage is TRBJ2-7, with TRBD2 identical over 14 bases. The germline gives CDR1 SGHTS, CDR2 YDEGEE. V lost 0 bases to trimming and J lost 0 bases; unmatched junction nucleotides: 8. This CDR3 has 19 amino acids. The CDR3 nucleotides are TGTGCCAGCAGCTTGGATTTTGGGACTAGCGGGGGCCCCTCCTACGAGCAGTACTTC. Protein product: CASSLDFGTSGGPSYEQYF.

The chain is built from TRBV3-1 (or the pseudogene TRBV3-2) and TRBJ2-3, with 13 positions matching TRBD2. The ends lost 4 bases at V and 8 bases at J; junction bases unmatched: 15. Germline V gene sequence: CDR1 LGHDT, CDR2 YNNKEL (reference sequence). The CDR3 runs to 18 residues. The CDR3 DNA sequence: TGTGCCAGCAGCCGCGAGAAGAAAACTAGCGGGGGGGCCCGTACGCAGTATTTT. Translating it yields CASSREKKTSGGARTQYF.

The chain employs TRBV7-9 and TRBJ2-3; the D is unclear. The V end was cut by 7 bases, the J end by 2 bases, with 13 bases between. Germline CDR1 reads SEHNR; CDR2 reads FQNEAQ (reference sequence). The CDR3 extends over 14 amino acids. DNA for the CDR3: TGTGCCAGCACCCCCCTAGGAGACACAGATACGCAGTATTTT. The encoded protein is CASTPLGDTDTQYF. The whole variable domain, filled in from reference TRBV7-9 and TRBJ2-3, reads DTGVSQNPRHKITKRGQNVTFRCDPISEHNRLYWYRQTLGQGPEFLTYFQNEAQLEKSRLLSDRFSAERPKGSFSTLEIQRTEQGDSAMYLCASTPLGDTDTQYFGPGTRLTVL.

J is TRBJ1-1 and V is TRBV28; maybe TRBD1 (5 bases). CDR3 size: 15 residues. CDR1 MDHEN and CDR2 SYDVKM come from the germline V gene. V shed 1 base and J shed 4 bases, with 13 bases lying between them. The CDR3 loop reads CASSLFRGRVTEAFF. The CDR3 DNA sequence: TGTGCCAGCAGTTTATTTAGGGGCCGGGTCACTGAAGCTTTCTTT. The whole variable domain, remainder taken from reference TRBV28 and TRBJ1-1, is DVKVTQSSRYLVKRTGEKVFLECVQDMDHENMFWYRQDPGLGLRLIYFSYDVKMKEKGDIPEGYSVSREKKERFSLILESASTNQTSMYLCASSLFRGRVTEAFFGQGTRLTVV.

This clone was seen only once. The chain carries TRBV5-1 and TRBJ1-6, with 7 nucleotides matching TRBD1. Germline-derived CDR1 and CDR2 are SGHRS and YFSETQ. CDR3 size: 16 residues. V lost 5 bases, J lost 2 bases, and 7 bases stayed unmatched. The CDR3 DNA reads TGCGCCAGCAGACAGGGACAGATTGCCTATAATTCACCCCTCCACTTT. Its protein is CASRQGQIAYNSPLHF.

The V call is TRBV2, the J call TRBJ1-3, with D perhaps TRBD1 (6 bases). CDR3 length: 15 residues. Germline assignment: CDR1 SNHLY and CDR2 FYNNEI. The V end was cut by 7 bases, the J end by 3 bases, with 16 bases between. The CDR3 here is CASKPVTGSGNTIYF. CDR3 coding DNA: TGTGCCAGCAAGCCCGTAACAGGGAGTGGAAACACCATATATTTT.

This clone has just one count. J is TRBJ2-3 and V is TRBV9; 7 bases map to TRBD2. V was clipped by 4 bases and J by 2 bases; unmatched bases: 7. The CDR3 consists of 15 residues. Germline CDR1 is SGDLS and CDR2 is YYNGEE. The CDR3 region is CASSTRLATTDTQYF. CDR3 bases: TGTGCCAGCAGCACCCGACTAGCAACCACAGATACGCAGTATTTT.

This sequence joins TRBV7-9 and TRBJ2-5; 8 positions agree with TRBD1. The ends lost 6 bases at V and 5 bases at J; junction bases unmatched: 14. CDR3 length: 16 amino acids. Germline V gives CDR1 SEHNR, CDR2 FQNEAQ (reference sequence). The CDR3 protein is CASSRGTGGRVETQYF. CDR3 sequence (DNA): TGTGCCAGCAGTCGAGGAACAGGGGGTAGAGTTGAGACCCAGTACTTC.

This chain uses TRBV21-1 with TRBJ1-4; the table's TRBD1 call for D was not verified on the DNA. TRBV21-1 constitutes a pseudogene. The CDR3 runs to 16 residues. CDR3 sequence: CASSKGGGQRNEKLFF. CDR3 DNA: TGTGCCAGCAGCAAAGGTGGCGGACAGAGAAATGAAAAACTGTTTTTT.

J is TRBJ2-5 and V is TRBV5-6, with D perhaps TRBD1 (5 bases). The CDR3 sequence is 16 residues long. CDR1 SGHDT and CDR2 YYEEEE come from the germline V gene. V was trimmed by 4 bases and J by 3 bases, leaving 19 bases between them. The CDR3 loop reads CASSPSRQGSEETQYF. For the CDR3, the DNA is TGTGCCAGCAGCCCGTCCCGGCAGGGCTCGGAAGAGACCCAGTACTTC.